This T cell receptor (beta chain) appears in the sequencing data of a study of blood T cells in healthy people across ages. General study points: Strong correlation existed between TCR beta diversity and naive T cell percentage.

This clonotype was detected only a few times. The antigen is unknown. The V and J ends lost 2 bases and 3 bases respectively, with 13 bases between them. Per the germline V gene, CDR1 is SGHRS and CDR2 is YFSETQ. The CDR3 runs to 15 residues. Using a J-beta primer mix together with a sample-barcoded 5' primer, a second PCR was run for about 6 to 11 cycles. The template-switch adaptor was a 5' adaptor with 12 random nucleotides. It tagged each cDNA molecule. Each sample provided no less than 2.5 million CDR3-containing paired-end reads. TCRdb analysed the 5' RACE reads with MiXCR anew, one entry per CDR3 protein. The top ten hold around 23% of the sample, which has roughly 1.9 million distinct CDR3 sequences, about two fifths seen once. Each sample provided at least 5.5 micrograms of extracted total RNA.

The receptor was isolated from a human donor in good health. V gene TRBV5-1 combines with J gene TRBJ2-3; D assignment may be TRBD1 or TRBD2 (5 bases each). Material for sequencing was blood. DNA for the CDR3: TGCGCCAGCAGCTTCAGAGGGGCGGTGACAGATACGCAGTATTTT. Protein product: CASSFRGAVTDTQYF. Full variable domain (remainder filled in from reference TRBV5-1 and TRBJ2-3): KAGVTQTPRYLIKTRGQQVTLSCSPISGHRSVSWYQQTPGQGLQFLFEYFSETQRNKGNFPGRFSGRQFSNSRSEMNVSTLELGDSALYLCASSFRGAVTDTQYFGPGTRLTVL.